This T cell receptor (beta chain) was documented in a study of OX40 agonist ivuxolimab in advanced cancers. The protocol was immunoSEQ multiplex PCR, while the TCRdb copy is restricted to in-frame clones and leaves out a portion. The sample has some 64,000 clones; 92% are singletons. This CDR3 has 13 amino acids. Germline lookup yields CDR1 LGHNA and CDR2 YSLEER. The ends were cut back, 1 base at V and 0 bases at J, with 3 bases in the middle. The chain is built from TRBV4-3 and TRBJ1-1; D is unresolved. This clonotype originated in an adult with an advanced solid tumor such as melanoma, head and neck, liver or kidney cancer. Sequenced material: CD4+ or CD8+ T cells sorted from blood, taken in a trial of the OX40 agonist ivuxolimab. This CDR3 is CASSQVLNTEAFF. The CDR3 DNA reads as TGCGCCAGCAGCCAAGTGTTGAACACTGAAGCTTTCTTT.